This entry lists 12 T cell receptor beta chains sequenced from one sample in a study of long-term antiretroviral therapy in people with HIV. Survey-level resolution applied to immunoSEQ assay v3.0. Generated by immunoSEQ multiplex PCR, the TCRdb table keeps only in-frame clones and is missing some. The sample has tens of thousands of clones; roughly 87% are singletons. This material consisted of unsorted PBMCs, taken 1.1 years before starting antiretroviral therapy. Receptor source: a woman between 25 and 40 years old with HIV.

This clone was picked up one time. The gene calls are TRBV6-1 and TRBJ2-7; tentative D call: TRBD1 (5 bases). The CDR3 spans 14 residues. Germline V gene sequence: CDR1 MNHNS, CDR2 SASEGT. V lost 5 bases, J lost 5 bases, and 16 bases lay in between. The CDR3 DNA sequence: TGTGCCAGCAGTCTGTCAGGGCCGTTAAACGAGCAGTACGTC. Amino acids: CASSLSGPLNEQYV.

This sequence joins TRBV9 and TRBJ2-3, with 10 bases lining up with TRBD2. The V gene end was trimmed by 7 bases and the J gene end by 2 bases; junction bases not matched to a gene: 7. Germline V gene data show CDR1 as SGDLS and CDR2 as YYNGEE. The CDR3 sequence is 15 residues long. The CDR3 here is CASQRGGLPTDTQYF. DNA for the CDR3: TGTGCCAGCCAGCGGGGGGGACTTCCCACAGATACGCAGTATTTT.

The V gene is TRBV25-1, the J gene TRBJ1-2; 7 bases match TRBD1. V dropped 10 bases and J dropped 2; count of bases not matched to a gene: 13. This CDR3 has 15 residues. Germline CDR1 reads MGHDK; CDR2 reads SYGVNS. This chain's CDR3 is CATRDRRSSNYGYTF. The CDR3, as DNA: TGTGCCACGCGGGACAGACGGTCCTCGAACTATGGCTACACCTTC.

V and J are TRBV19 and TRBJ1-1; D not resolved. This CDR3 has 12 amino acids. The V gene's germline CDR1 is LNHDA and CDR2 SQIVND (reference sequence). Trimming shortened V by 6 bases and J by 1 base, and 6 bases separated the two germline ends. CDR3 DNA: TGTGCCAGTAGGGTCCAGAACACTGAAGCTTTCTTT. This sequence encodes CASRVQNTEAFF.

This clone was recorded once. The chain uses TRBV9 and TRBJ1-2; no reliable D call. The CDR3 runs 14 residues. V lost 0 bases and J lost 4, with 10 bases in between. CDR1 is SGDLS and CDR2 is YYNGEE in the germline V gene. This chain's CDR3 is CASSVESDVYGYTF. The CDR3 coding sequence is TGTGCCAGCAGCGTAGAGTCTGACGTCTATGGCTACACCTTC.

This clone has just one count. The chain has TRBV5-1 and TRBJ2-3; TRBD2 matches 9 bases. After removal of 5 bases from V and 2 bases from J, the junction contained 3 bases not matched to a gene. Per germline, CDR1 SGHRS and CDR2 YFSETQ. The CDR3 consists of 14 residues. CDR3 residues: CASRSGGTTDTQYF. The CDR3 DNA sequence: TGCGCCAGCAGGAGCGGGGGGACCACAGATACGCAGTATTTT.

The CDR3 loop reads CASSGDNTEAFF. CDR3 nucleotides: TGCGCCAGCAGCGGGGACAACACTGAAGCTTTCTTT. This sequence joins TRBV5-1 and TRBJ1-1, with D maybe TRBD1 (5 bases). Germline-derived CDR1 and CDR2 are SGHRS and YFSETQ. This CDR3 contains 12 residues. The germline V and J ends were trimmed by 4 bases and 2 bases, with 6 bases remaining between them.

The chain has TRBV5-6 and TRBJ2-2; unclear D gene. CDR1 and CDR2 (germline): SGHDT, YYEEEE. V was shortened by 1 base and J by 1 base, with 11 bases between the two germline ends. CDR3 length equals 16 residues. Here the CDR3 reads CASSLFTERNTGELFF. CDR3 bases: TGTGCCAGCAGCTTGTTCACGGAGAGGAACACCGGGGAGCTGTTTTTT.

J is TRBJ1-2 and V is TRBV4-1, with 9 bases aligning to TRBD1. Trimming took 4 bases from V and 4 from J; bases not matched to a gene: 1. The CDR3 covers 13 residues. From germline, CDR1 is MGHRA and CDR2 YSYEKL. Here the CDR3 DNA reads TGCGCCAGCAGCCCGGGACAGGGCTATGGCTACACCTTC. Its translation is CASSPGQGYGYTF.

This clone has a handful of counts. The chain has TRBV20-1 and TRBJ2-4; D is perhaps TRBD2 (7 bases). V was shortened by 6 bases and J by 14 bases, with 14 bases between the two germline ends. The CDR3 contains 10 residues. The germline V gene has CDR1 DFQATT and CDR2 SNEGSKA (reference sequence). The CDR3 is CSALEGGEYF. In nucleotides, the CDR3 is TGCAGTGCCTTAGAGGGGGGGGAGTACTTC.

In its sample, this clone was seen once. The CDR3 protein is CASSLGLGGQITDTQYF. CDR3 bases: TGTGCCAGCAGCTTAGGTTTAGGAGGACAGATCACAGATACGCAGTATTTT. This chain uses TRBV7-8 with TRBJ2-3; D possibly corresponds to TRBD1 (6 bases). The CDR3 is 17 residues long. The V gene lost 1 base and the J gene lost 2 bases, with 16 bases spanning the gap. From germline, CDR1 is SGHVS and CDR2 FQNEAQ.

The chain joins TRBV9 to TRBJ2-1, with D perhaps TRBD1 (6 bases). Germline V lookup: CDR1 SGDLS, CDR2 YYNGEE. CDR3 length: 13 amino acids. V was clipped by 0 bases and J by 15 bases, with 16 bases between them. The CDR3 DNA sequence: TGTGCCAGCAGCGTAGTCAGTGGGCAGGGGCTGTTCTTC. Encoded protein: CASSVVSGQGLFF.